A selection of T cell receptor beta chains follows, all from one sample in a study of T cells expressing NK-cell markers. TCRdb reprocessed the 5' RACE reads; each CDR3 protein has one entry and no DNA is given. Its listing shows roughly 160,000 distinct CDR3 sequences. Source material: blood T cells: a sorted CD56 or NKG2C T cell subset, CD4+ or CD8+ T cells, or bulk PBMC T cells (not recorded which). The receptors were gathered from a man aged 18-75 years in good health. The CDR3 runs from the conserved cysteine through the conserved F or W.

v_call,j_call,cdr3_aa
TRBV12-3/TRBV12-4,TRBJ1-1,CASSPGDSLGSEAFF
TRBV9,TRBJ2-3,CASSPRQGANTDTQYF
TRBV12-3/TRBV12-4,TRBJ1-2,CASSLSDRGLEGYTF
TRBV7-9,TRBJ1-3,CASSPTGNTIYF
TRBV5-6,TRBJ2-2,CASSLGPRGTNTGELFF
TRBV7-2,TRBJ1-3,CASSLIQGYGNTIYF
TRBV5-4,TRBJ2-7,CASSPPPSGDYYEQYF
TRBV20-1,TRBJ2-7,CSARVLGGKDYEQYF
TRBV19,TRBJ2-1,CASSPGPNNEQFF
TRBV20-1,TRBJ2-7,CSAEPGTTYEQYF
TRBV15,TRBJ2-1,CATSSGRGGHNEQFF
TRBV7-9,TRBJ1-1,CASSSTTLSGDRTEAFF
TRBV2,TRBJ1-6,CASSDLFWTAESPLHF
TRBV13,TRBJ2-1,CASSFGQRPNEQFF
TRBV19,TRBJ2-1,CASSIGGVEQFF